These 19 T cell receptor beta chains were sequenced from one sample in a study of blood T cell repertoires in COVID-19. Libraries were prepared by immunoSEQ multiplex PCR; TCRdb keeps only in-frame clonotypes and omits some of them. The profile shows roughly 150,000 clones, approximately 88% of them singletons. Specimen: peripheral blood. The receptors stem from a human donor in a cohort sampled during active COVID-19.

The rearrangement uses TRBV5-6 and TRBJ1-1, with D possibly TRBD1 on 5 matching bases. CDR3 length: 17 residues. Trimming shortened V by 0 bases and J by 0 bases, and 15 bases separated the two germline ends. Germline lookup yields CDR1 SGHDT and CDR2 YYEEEE. The CDR3 DNA is TGTGCCAGCAGCTTGGTGGGGCAGGGCAGCCTGAACACTGAAGCTTTCTTT. This encodes CASSLVGQGSLNTEAFF.

This rearrangement joins TRBV11-1 to TRBJ2-5; D possibly corresponds to TRBD2 (5 bases). Germline V gives CDR1 SGHAT, CDR2 FQDESV (reference sequence). The CDR3 has 15 amino acids. V was clipped by 2 bases and J by 5 bases, with 15 bases between them. The CDR3 nucleotides read TGTGCCAGCAGCTTATTCATTCGGGATTCGGAGACCCAGTACTTC. It yields the protein CASSLFIRDSETQYF.

This clone was found a few times. This chain uses TRBV9 with TRBJ1-1; TRBD1 might be the D (5 bases). Germline CDR1 is SGDLS and CDR2 is YYNGEE. The CDR3 runs 16 residues. Trimming stripped 4 bases from V and 0 bases from J, with 16 bases between. CDR3 DNA sequence: TGTGCCAGCAGCCCTACAGGCTACAGCATGAACACTGAAGCTTTCTTT. It codes for CASSPTGYSMNTEAFF. Drawing the rest from reference TRBV9 and TRBJ1-1, the complete variable domain is DSGVTQTPKHLITATGQRVTLRCSPRSGDLSVYWYQQSLDQGLQFLIQYYNGEERAKGNILERFSAQQFPDLHSELNLSSLELGDSALYFCASSPTGYSMNTEAFFGQGTRLTVV.

The genes are TRBV7-2 and TRBJ2-1, with 8 nucleotides matching TRBD2. J was trimmed by 0 bases and V by 2 bases; bases with no gene match: 12. There are 19 residues in the CDR3. The germline gives CDR1 SGHTA, CDR2 FQGNSA. The CDR3 region is CASSLLAGLPGSSYNEQFF. In DNA, the CDR3 is TGTGCCAGCAGCTTACTAGCGGGCCTGCCAGGGAGCTCCTACAATGAGCAGTTCTTC.

V is TRBV3-1 (or the pseudogene TRBV3-2) and J is TRBJ2-2, with TRBD2 as a possible D gene (7 bases). The V gene lost 2 bases and the J gene lost 4 bases, with 17 bases spanning the gap. The CDR3 length is 17 residues. The V gene's germline CDR1 is LGHDT and CDR2 YNNKEL (reference sequence). In DNA form, the CDR3 reads TGTGCCAGCAGCCAACCCGGGGGGCCCAAGAGCACCGGGGAGCTGTTTTTT. Its translation: CASSQPGGPKSTGELFF.

V is TRBV29-1 and J is TRBJ1-1; a possible D gene is TRBD1 (6 bases). The CDR3 loop spans 13 amino acids. Looked up from germline, CDR1 is SQVTM and CDR2 is ANQGSEA. V was cut by 4 bases and J by 5 bases, with 14 bases left in between. CDR3 protein: CSVGGQGRTEAFF. Written as DNA, the CDR3 is TGCAGCGTTGGGGGGCAGGGTCGGACTGAAGCTTTCTTT.

This rearrangement joins TRBV5-4 to TRBJ2-5; 9 nucleotides align to TRBD2. V was clipped by 2 bases and J by 1 base; unmatched bases: 0. CDR1 and CDR2 (germline): SGHNT, YYREEE (reference sequence). The CDR3 has 14 residues. The CDR3: CASSFSGGQETQYF. The CDR3 DNA sequence: TGTGCCAGCAGCTTTAGCGGGGGCCAAGAGACCCAGTACTTC.

The chain joins TRBV15 to TRBJ2-7, with D uncertain. Trimming left V 0 bases short and J 3 bases short, with 6 bases between. Germline CDR1 reads LNHNV; CDR2 reads YYDKDF (reference sequence). The CDR3 runs to 13 residues. CDR3 in DNA: TGTGCCACCAGCAGAGAATCGGTCTACGAGCAGTACTTC. This encodes CATSRESVYEQYF. The full variable domain, its missing parts supplied by reference TRBV15 and TRBJ2-7, is DAMVIQNPRYQVTQFGKPVTLSCSQTLNHNVMYWYQQKSSQAPKLLFHYYDKDFNNEADTPDNFQSRRPNTSFCFLDIRSPGLGDTAMYLCATSRESVYEQYFGPGTRLTVT.

The rearrangement links TRBV4-1 to TRBJ2-7; D possibly corresponds to TRBD1 (6 bases). Trimming cost V 1 base and J 3 bases, with 10 bases left between them. This CDR3 contains 14 residues. CDR1 is MGHRA, CDR2 YSYEKL, per germline. The CDR3 region has the DNA TGCGCCAGCAGCCAAGGGACAGCTGGCTACGAGCAGTACTTC. Translating gives CASSQGTAGYEQYF.

The rearrangement uses TRBV7-2 and TRBJ2-5, with D possibly being TRBD2 (7 bases). This CDR3 spans 15 amino acids. Germline loops: CDR1 SGHTA, CDR2 FQGNSA. The ends were cut back, 6 bases at V and 5 bases at J, with 19 bases in the middle. The CDR3 sequence is CASSRSRGGLETQYF. CDR3 DNA: TGTGCCAGCAGTCGGTCGAGGGGGGGCCTGGAGACCCAGTACTTC.

J is TRBJ2-5 and V is TRBV2, with 9 bases aligning to TRBD1. The CDR3 totals 14 residues. The germline V gene has CDR1 SNHLY and CDR2 FYNNEI. The ends lost 3 bases at V and 7 bases at J; junction bases unmatched: 6. The CDR3 DNA is TGTGCCAGCAGTGATGACAGGGGGGCTAGGACCCAGTACTTC. This sequence encodes CASSDDRGARTQYF. Complete variable domain (other parts from reference TRBV2 and TRBJ2-5): EPEVTQTPSHQVTQMGQEVILRCVPISNHLYFYWYRQILGQKVEFLVSFYNNEISEKSEIFDDQFSVERPDGSNFTLKIRSTKLEDSAMYFCASSDDRGARTQYFGPGTRLLVL.

The chain recombines TRBV6-4 with TRBJ2-7; D is perhaps TRBD1 (6 bases). The V and J ends lost 7 bases and 3 bases respectively, with 16 bases between them. The CDR3 is 14 residues long. Germline loops: CDR1 MRHNA, CDR2 SNTAGT. CDR3 region: CASKGTTGFYEQYF. CDR3 DNA sequence: TGTGCCAGCAAAGGTACTACAGGGTTCTACGAGCAGTACTTC.

This chain links TRBV2 with TRBJ1-1; TRBD1 matches at 7 bases. Germline V CDR1 and CDR2: SNHLY, FYNNEI. The CDR3 totals 13 residues. The J segment lost 4 bases and the V segment lost 5 bases, leaving 4 bases of the junction unmatched. CDR3 protein: CASSRDRVTEAFF. DNA for the CDR3: TGTGCCAGCAGTAGAGACAGGGTCACTGAAGCTTTCTTT.

The chain carries TRBV21-1 and TRBJ2-4; the D call in the table, TRBD2, was not verified against the DNA. TRBV21-1 is shown as a pseudogene. CDR3 length equals 14 residues. CDR3 protein: CASSKDGGKNIQYF. The CDR3, as DNA: TGTGCCAGCAGCAAAGATGGCGGCAAAAACATTCAGTACTTC.

The genes are TRBV6-5 and TRBJ2-3; weak D call: TRBD2 (7 bases). The CDR3 has 15 residues. Trimming removed 5 bases from V and 4 bases from J, with 16 bases in between. From germline, CDR1 is MNHEY and CDR2 SVGAGI. The DNA of the CDR3 is TGTGCCAGCAGTCCGGGGAGGGGGGGATCAGATACGCAGTATTTT. This codes for CASSPGRGGSDTQYF.

As DNA, the CDR3 is TGCAGCGTTGGACAGGGTCAGCAGTACTTC. Translating it yields CSVGQGQQYF. The rearrangement uses TRBV29-1 and TRBJ2-7, with 7 bases aligning to TRBD1. The CDR3 extends over 10 amino acids. Germline V lookup: CDR1 SQVTM, CDR2 ANQGSEA. V was clipped by 4 bases and J by 8 bases; unmatched bases: 2.

This chain joins TRBV6-5 and TRBJ2-7; the match to TRBD1 covers 9 bases. With V trimmed by 7 bases and J by 0 bases, 7 bases remained unmatched. Per the germline V gene, CDR1 is MNHEY and CDR2 is SVGAGI. There are 15 residues in the CDR3. CDR3 loop: CASTTGQGSSYEQYF. For the CDR3, the DNA is TGTGCCAGCACAACGGGACAGGGAAGCTCCTACGAGCAGTACTTC.

The V call is TRBV5-8, the J call TRBJ1-2; D unresolved. The V end was cut by 2 bases, the J end by 6 bases, with 26 bases between. CDR3 length equals 18 residues. CDR1 and CDR2 from the germline V gene are SGHTS and YDEGEE. CDR3 protein: CASSFGRWRAPGNDGYTF. DNA of the CDR3: TGTGCCAGCAGCTTCGGGAGGTGGAGGGCACCGGGTAATGATGGCTACACCTTC. Together with reference TRBV5-8 and TRBJ1-2, the CDR3 gives the full variable domain: EAGVTQSPTHLIKTRGQQATLRCSPISGHTSVYWYQQALGLGLQFLLWYDEGEERNRGNFPPRFSGRQFPNYSSELNVNALELEDSALYLCASSFGRWRAPGNDGYTFGSGTRLTVV.

The chain carries TRBV5-1 and TRBJ1-2; D is perhaps TRBD1 (5 bases). The length of the CDR3 is 14 residues. Trimming pared 0 bases from V and 11 bases from J, leaving 17 bases between. Germline CDR1 and CDR2: SGHRS and YFSETQ. CDR3 sequence: CASSLVGGPSGYTF. The CDR3 region has the DNA TGCGCCAGCAGCTTGGTTGGCGGACCCTCAGGGTACACCTTC. Filled out from reference TRBV5-1 and TRBJ1-2, the complete variable domain reads KAGVTQTPRYLIKTRGQQVTLSCSPISGHRSVSWYQQTPGQGLQFLFEYFSETQRNKGNFPGRFSGRQFSNSRSEMNVSTLELGDSALYLCASSLVGGPSGYTFGSGTRLTVV.